What follows are 9 T cell receptor beta chains derived from one specimen sequenced in a study of blood T cell repertoires in COVID-19. Clones were sequenced by immunoSEQ multiplex PCR, and TCRdb holds only the in-frame ones, with some missing. The table includes roughly 240,000 clones, 85% to 90% detected once. The sample taken for sequencing was PBMCs or T cells enriched from blood (not recorded which). All receptors derive from a man in his forties or fifties who had been exposed to COVID-19.

The chain is built from TRBV2 and TRBJ1-1; possibly TRBD1 for D (5 bases). V shed 6 bases and J shed 4 bases, with 9 bases lying between them. Germline values: CDR1 SNHLY, CDR2 FYNNEI. CDR3 size: 12 residues. CDR3 protein: CASRGGSTEAFF. The DNA for the CDR3 is TGTGCCAGCAGGGGGGGAAGCACTGAAGCTTTCTTT.

The chain carries TRBV28 and TRBJ2-3; weak D call: TRBD2 (6 bases). Trimming cost V 1 base and J 2 bases, with 10 bases left between them. Per germline, CDR1 MDHEN and CDR2 SYDVKM. This CDR3 spans 15 amino acids. The CDR3 coding sequence is TGTGCCAGCAGTTTATTGGCGGGGTACACAGATACGCAGTATTTT. It specifies CASSLLAGYTDTQYF.

This chain uses TRBV28 with TRBJ1-5, with 12 bases that match TRBD1. The CDR3 runs to 16 residues. With 6 bases clipped from V and 4 bases from J, the junction kept 7 bases outside the gene matches. Germline V CDR1 and CDR2: MDHEN, SYDVKM. In nucleotides, the CDR3 is TGTGCCAGCAGAGATTGGGGACAGGGGGCAAATCAGCCCCAGCATTTT. Protein: CASRDWGQGANQPQHF. Combining the CDR3 with reference TRBV28 and TRBJ1-5 gives the whole variable domain DVKVTQSSRYLVKRTGEKVFLECVQDMDHENMFWYRQDPGLGLRLIYFSYDVKMKEKGDIPEGYSVSREKKERFSLILESASTNQTSMYLCASRDWGQGANQPQHFGDGTRLSIL.

This clone was detected a few times. This chain uses TRBV5-1 with TRBJ1-1; the D is unclear. V lost 0 bases, J lost 1 base, and 16 bases lay in between. Germline assignment: CDR1 SGHRS and CDR2 YFSETQ. The CDR3 is made up of 17 amino acids. CDR3 DNA sequence: TGCGCCAGCAGCTTGGTGCACCCCACGGCGGGGAACACTGAAGCTTTCTTT. The encoded protein is CASSLVHPTAGNTEAFF.

The chain has TRBV18 and TRBJ2-2, with D possibly TRBD2 on 5 matching bases. Trimming removed 4 bases from V and 1 base from J, with 10 bases in between. The CDR3 totals 15 residues. Germline V lookup: CDR1 KGHSH, CDR2 LQKENI. The CDR3 reads CASSLYSGNTGELFF. CDR3 sequence (DNA): TGTGCCAGCTCACTTTACAGCGGGAACACCGGGGAGCTGTTTTTT.

The J gene is TRBJ2-6, the V gene TRBV20-1, with D uncertain. This CDR3 has 17 residues. Germline loops: CDR1 DFQATT, CDR2 SNEGSKA (reference sequence). Trimming left V 3 bases short and J 0 bases short, with 15 bases between. Written as DNA, the CDR3 is TGCAGTGCTAGTTCCGGGTATTACTTCTCTGGGGCCAACGTCCTGACTTTC. The encoded protein is CSASSGYYFSGANVLTF.

The V and J genes are TRBV11-3 and TRBJ1-1; D remains ambiguous. V lost 5 bases, J lost 8 bases, and 15 bases lay in between. The CDR3 has 13 amino acids. Germline lookup yields CDR1 SGHNT and CDR2 YENEEA. CDR3 sequence (DNA): TGTGCCAGCAGCCCCGCCCCGGAGATAGAAGCTTTCTTT. Encoded protein: CASSPAPEIEAFF.

The chain couples TRBV5-6 to TRBJ1-1; 12 bases are a match to TRBD1. Germline assignment: CDR1 SGHDT and CDR2 YYEEEE. This CDR3 is built from 16 residues. V shed 4 bases and J 10 bases; nucleotides not matched to a gene: 14. This CDR3 is CASSLFGDRGLVGAFF. CDR3 in DNA: TGTGCCAGCAGCCTGTTTGGGGACAGGGGGCTGGTCGGAGCTTTCTTT.

This chain links TRBV27 with TRBJ2-7; D uncertain. The germline gives CDR1 MNHEY, CDR2 SMNVEV (reference sequence). The V end was cut by 2 bases, the J end by 4 bases, with 9 bases between. This CDR3 is 13 amino acids long. The CDR3 nucleotides are TGTGCCAGCAGTTTAGGTTCTAGATACGAGCAGTACTTC. Translation: CASSLGSRYEQYF.